A selection of T cell receptor beta chains follows, all from one sample in a study of regulatory T cells in long-lasting Graves disease. MiXCR, run by TCRdb on the multiplex PCR reads, gives a single entry per CDR3 protein. Among about 370,000 distinct CDR3 sequences listed, 15% to 19% were seen once. The source was peripheral blood mononuclear cells (PBMCs), collected at new diagnosis, from a patient treated with antithyroid drugs. Receptor source: a female donor with Graves disease. CDR3s include the opening cysteine and the closing phenylalanine or tryptophan. D genes are given only for firm matches. Some rows have no size entry. The others give once, few or many, or a class for an expanded clone.

V gene	J gene	D gene	clone size	CDR3 protein	CDR3 DNA
TRBV28	TRBJ1-4	-	many	CASSLSQGAPGGKLFF	TGTGCCAGCAGTCTCTCCCAAGGCGCTCCCGGAGGAAAACTGTTTTTT
TRBV7-8	TRBJ2-2	TRBD2	many	CASSLSRLAGSGTGELFF	TGTGCCAGCAGCTTAAGCAGACTAGCGGGAAGTGGCACCGGGGAGCTGTTTTTT
TRBV20-1	TRBJ2-1	-	many	CSASGIADSYNEQFF	TGCAGTGCTAGCGGCATAGCGGACTCCTACAATGAGCAGTTCTTC
TRBV7-2	TRBJ2-3	TRBD2	-	CASSLVMLAGGTDTQYF	TGTGCCAGCAGCTTAGTCATGCTAGCGGGCGGCACAGATACGCAGTATTTT
TRBV3-1	TRBJ1-1	-	many	CASSQASPIRSEAFF	TGTGCCAGCAGCCAAGCGTCCCCAATACGCTCTGAAGCTTTCTTT
TRBV7-2	TRBJ2-1	TRBD1	many	CASSLRDRYNEQFF	TGTGCCAGCAGCCTCCGGGACAGATACAATGAGCAGTTCTTC
TRBV12-3/TRBV12-4	TRBJ1-2	TRBD1	many	CASSLTGQGIDGYTF	TGTGCCAGCAGTTTAACGGGACAGGGAATAGATGGCTACACCTTC
TRBV30	TRBJ1-4	-	few	CAWSVSGVGEKLFF	TGTGCCTGGAGTGTATCAGGGGTGGGTGAAAAACTGTTTTTT
TRBV5-1	TRBJ2-1	TRBD2	-	CASSQAGYNEQFF	TGCGCCAGCAGTCAAGCGGGGTACAATGAGCAGTTCTTC
TRBV6-5	TRBJ2-1	-	few	CASSFGSGEGYNEQSF	TGTGCCAGCAGTTTCGGAAGCGGTGAGGGCTACAATGAGCAGTCCTTC
TRBV12-5	TRBJ2-1	-	many	CASGSRRFSAYNEQFF	TGTGCTAGTGGTTCCCGGCGGTTTTCAGCCTACAATGAGCAGTTCTTC
TRBV7-9	TRBJ2-1	-	many	CASSLGDHEQFF	TGTGCCAGCAGCTTAGGTGATCATGAGCAGTTCTTC
TRBV20-1	TRBJ1-1	TRBD1	-	CSAPPTGSNTEAFF	TGCAGTGCCCCACCGACAGGGTCGAACACTGAAGCTTTCTTT
TRBV5-1	TRBJ2-1	TRBD2	many	CASSPGLAGAGNEQFF	TGCGCCAGCAGCCCGGGACTAGCGGGAGCTGGAAATGAGCAGTTCTTC
TRBV29-1	TRBJ1-1	-	many	CSVERADEAFF	TGCAGCGTTGAAAGGGCAGACGAAGCTTTCTTT
TRBV29-1	TRBJ2-7	-	many	CSVDSLGDGEQYF	TGCAGCGTTGATAGTTTGGGGGATGGCGAGCAGTACTTC
TRBV4-3	TRBJ1-2	TRBD1	-	CASSQDGGLGTGPNGYTF	TGCGCCAGCAGCCAAGATGGTGGTTTAGGGACAGGACCTAATGGCTACACCTTC
TRBV28	TRBJ2-3	TRBD2	many	CASTQRGGRAKDTQYF	TGTGCCAGCACCCAGAGGGGTGGGAGGGCCAAAGATACGCAGTATTTT
TRBV5-5	TRBJ2-5	-	many	CASSFTDEETQYF	TGTGCCAGCAGCTTCACAGATGAAGAGACCCAGTACTTC
TRBV29-1	TRBJ2-5	TRBD2	many	CSVEDPSGRAFWETQYF	TGCAGCGTTGAAGATCCCAGCGGGAGGGCCTTTTGGGAGACCCAGTACTTC
TRBV4-3	TRBJ2-1	-	few	CASSQAGDNEQFF	TGCGCCAGCAGCCAAGCCGGAGACAATGAGCAGTTCTTC
TRBV2	TRBJ1-1	-	many	CASSEALGHNTEAFF	TGTGCCAGCAGTGAAGCGCTGGGACACAACACTGAAGCTTTCTTT
TRBV12-3/TRBV12-4	TRBJ1-1	-	many	CASSLYLGTEAFF	TGTGCCAGCAGTTTGTACCTGGGCACTGAAGCTTTCTTT
TRBV7-3	TRBJ2-2	-	many	CASSESVLGAGELFF	TGTGCCAGCAGCGAGAGCGTTCTGGGAGCCGGGGAGCTGTTTTTT
TRBV12-3/TRBV12-4	TRBJ2-5	TRBD2	many	CASSPAEREGQETQYF	TGTGCCAGCAGTCCGGCAGAGCGGGAGGGCCAAGAGACCCAGTACTTC
TRBV2	TRBJ2-1	TRBD2	-	CASGGTSGVYNEQFF	TGTGCCAGCGGGGGGACTAGCGGGGTTTACAATGAGCAGTTCTTC
TRBV10-3	TRBJ1-2	-	many	CAISESLWANDYGYTF	TGTGCCATCAGTGAGTCGCTTTGGGCAAACGACTATGGCTACACCTTC
TRBV25-1	TRBJ1-1	-	-	CASRTPFGNTEAFF	TGTGCCAGCAGAACCCCCTTCGGGAACACTGAAGCTTTCTTT
TRBV6-1	TRBJ2-1	TRBD1	many	CASSEGQGEYNEQFF	TGTGCCAGCAGTGAAGGACAGGGGGAGTACAATGAGCAGTTCTTC
TRBV6-9	TRBJ1-1	-	many	CASSSLAFTEAFF	TGTGCCAGCAGTTCTCTCGCATTTACTGAAGCTTTCTTT
TRBV5-1	TRBJ1-2	TRBD1	many	CASSPGQGYGYTF	TGTGCCAGCAGCCCGGGACAGGGATATGGCTACACCTTC
TRBV7-9	TRBJ1-2	TRBD1	many	CASSLIDRGLNGYTF	TGTGCCAGCAGCTTAATCGACAGGGGGCTTAATGGCTACACCTTC
TRBV12-3/TRBV12-4	TRBJ1-3	-	few	CASIGGGPSGNTIYF	TGTGCCAGCATCGGGGGGGGTCCCTCTGGAAACACCATATATTTT
TRBV25-1	TRBJ1-1	TRBD1	few	CASSAYDRGRTEAFF	TGTGCCAGCAGTGCTTATGACAGGGGGCGAACCGAAGCTTTCTTT
TRBV4-1	TRBJ1-2	-	-	CASSQNLRGTNYGYTF	TGCGCCAGCAGCCAAAATCTAAGGGGCACGAACTATGGCTACACCTTC
TRBV6-8	TRBJ2-7	-	many	CASSWGDCQPSDEQYF	TGTGCCAGCAGTTGGGGGGACTGTCAACCCTCCGACGAGCAGTACTTC
TRBV13	TRBJ2-2	TRBD1	many	CASSPTGAGTGELFF	TGTGCCAGCAGCCCGACAGGGGCGGGGACCGGGGAGCTGTTTTTT
TRBV24-1	TRBJ2-3	TRBD2	-	CATSDTRGGSGSRDTQYF	TGTGCCACCAGTGATACGCGGGGAGGAAGCGGGAGCCGCGATACGCAGTATTTT
TRBV12-5	TRBJ1-5	-	many	CASGAYEGWGNQPQHF	TGTGCTAGTGGTGCGTACGAGGGTTGGGGGAATCAGCCCCAGCATTTT
TRBV7-2	TRBJ2-2	TRBD2	-	CASSLAGRTAGVTGELFF	TGTGCCAGCAGCTTAGCCGGCCGGACAGCGGGGGTCACCGGGGAGCTGTTTTTT
TRBV6-5	TRBJ2-5	TRBD2	many	CASSSTWTSSQETQYF	TGTGCCAGCAGTTCCACCTGGACTAGCTCCCAAGAGACCCAGTACTTC
TRBV20-1	TRBJ2-5	TRBD2	many	CSARASGVQETQYF	TGCAGTGCTAGAGCTAGCGGGGTCCAAGAGACCCAGTACTTC
TRBV5-1	TRBJ2-3	TRBD2	many	CASSETSGRTDTQYF	TGCGCCAGCAGCGAGACTAGCGGGAGAACAGATACGCAGTATTTT
TRBV11-2	TRBJ2-1	TRBD2	-	CASSPWQREYGSYNEQFF	TGTGCCAGCAGCCCATGGCAGCGGGAGTACGGCTCCTACAATGAGCAGTTCTTC
TRBV20-1	TRBJ2-5	-	once	CSARDPPSLTTQYF	TGCAGTGCTAGAGATCCCCCCTCCCTAACGACCCAGTACTTC
TRBV6-1	TRBJ1-1	TRBD1	many	CASRRTGENTEAFF	TGTGCCAGCAGGCGAACAGGGGAGAACACTGAAGCTTTCTTT